This T cell receptor (beta chain) was found in a study of blood T cell repertoires in COVID-19 (dated by TCRdb to the early 2020s). Notes on the research overall: Collaborator samples came from the United States, Italy and Spain and covered acute and convalescent phases of COVID-19. Where available, HLA class I and class II types were obtained from metadata supplied by the sample provider rather than from assay-based typing. The repertoires were released in a freely available public database intended as a resource for research on the immune response to SARS-CoV-2. The prospective study material was composed of cDNA or gDNA derived from T cells, B-cell-depleted T cells, or PBMCs. Samples were obtained from the ongoing ImmuneRACE study (first 160 participants) and from roughly 1,300 subjects provided by 6 global collaborators. The sample metadata nearly always contained a de-identified subject ID, COVID-19 status, age in years and sex. Deeply sampled blood TCRbeta repertoires from subjects exposed to, actively infected with, or recovered from COVID-19 were included in the dataset.

What the research found in general, with its limitations: The amount of clinical and demographic metadata varied by source and participant and was provided uncurated.

Comments on this clone: Its antigen is unknown. Base-call qualities are not available, and no considerably larger clone is one nucleotide away.

Whole blood was collected in K2EDTA tubes by collaborating institutions according to the institutions' own protocols. For TCRbeta analysis, collaborators shipped samples in one of three forms: frozen whole blood, isolated PBMCs, or DNA extracted from either of those sample types. TCRbeta CDR3 regions were amplified from genomic DNA using the immunoSEQ Assay, a bias-controlled multiplex PCR. The published analysis was carried out like this. The number of nucleated cells in each sample was estimated by amplification of reference gene primers within the assay. Sequence reads were collapsed and filtered to measure the absolute abundance of every unique TCRbeta CDR3 rearrangement. For each sample, productive Simpson clonality was calculated by taking the square root of Simpson's diversity index across productive rearrangements. TCRdb re-hosts the immuneACCESS table, in-frame sequences only. Its copies lack some clones; in the studies checked, an unresolved V gene accounts for under half of them, and the cause for the rest is not known. D and trimming were read from the DNA, whereas the V and J calls and clone size are those reported in that table. The table for this sample lists around 340,000 clones; around 88% of them were counted only once. The top ten hold approximately 3% of the sample.

Including the terminal cysteine and phenylalanine, the CDR3 comprises 15 residues. CDR3 DNA only is kept here, 45 bases in frame from base 1. The germline V end is reduced by 3 bases and the J end by 4 bases; junction bases left unmatched: 4. CDR1 SGHDT and CDR2 YYEEEE were looked up in the germline V gene. This clonotype originated in a man aged 25-40 years with active or convalescent COVID-19. The sample taken for sequencing was peripheral blood. The V and J genes are TRBV5-6 and TRBJ2-3; 11 nucleotides in the junction match TRBD1. The nucleotide sequence is given as TGTGCCAGCAGCTGGGGACAGGGGGTCGCAGATACGCAGTATTTT. Translated, this is CASSWGQGVADTQYF. With the portions outside the CDR3 filled from the reference TRBV5-6 and TRBJ2-3 genes, the complete variable region becomes DAGVTQSPTHLIKTRGQQVTLRCSPKSGHDTVSWYQQALGQGPQFIFQYYEEEERQRGNFPDRFSGHQFPNYSSELNVNALLLGDSALYLCASSWGQGVADTQYFGPGTRLTVL.